The sequence of this T cell receptor (beta chain) was determined in a study of T cells in Graves' hyperthyroidism and ophthalmopathy. This clonotype was counted ten times or more. Germline CDR1 reads MNHEY; CDR2 reads SVGEGT. V lost 6 bases and J lost 6; bases outside the gene matches: 8. The CDR3 has 15 amino acids. Amplified regions were TCR beta CDR3 sequences from RNA transcripts. A set of HTBI primers served as the primers for a first-round RT-PCR of the TCR CDR3. TCRdb used MiXCR to reprocess the multiplex PCR reads, holding one entry per CDR3 protein. The table has around 600,000 distinct CDR3 sequences, approximately 14% seen once; the top ten hold around 12%.

The V and J genes are TRBV6-2 or TRBV6-3 and TRBJ2-1; 10 bases match TRBD1. This receptor was identified in a woman aged 45 to 65 with Graves' ophthalmopathy. Sequencing used blood. The CDR3 nucleotides read TGTGCCAGCAGACCCGGGACAGGGGAGTTCAATGAGCAGTTCTTC. Translated: CASRPGTGEFNEQFF.